This T cell receptor (beta chain) was captured in a study of lymphopenia after photon versus proton radiotherapy. Libraries were prepared by immunoSEQ multiplex PCR; TCRdb keeps only in-frame clonotypes and omits some of them. The sample holds 68,000 or so clones, approximately 91% seen once. As to this clone: The antigen is not known.

Germline CDR1 is LNHNV and CDR2 is YYDKDF (reference sequence). V lost 1 base to trimming and J lost 4 bases; unmatched junction nucleotides: 8. The CDR3 is made up of 17 amino acids. General study points: Photon-treated patients lost naive T cells and TCR diversity; proton-treated stayed stable.

The chain couples TRBV15 to TRBJ2-1; 9 positions match TRBD2. This TCR was sampled from a woman in her 70s with pancreatic cancer. Sequenced here: peripheral blood, sampled from a patient treated with photon-based radiotherapy. The CDR3 coding sequence is TGTGCCACCAGCAGAGTGGGGTTAACTAGCGGGTACAATGAGCAGTTCTTC. Translation: CATSRVGLTSGYNEQFF.